The sequence of this T cell receptor beta chain was determined in a study of blood T cell repertoires in COVID-19. This CDR3 spans 15 amino acids. J gave up 2 bases and V 6 bases, and 8 bases lay outside the gene matches. The germline gives CDR1 SGHTA, CDR2 FQGNSA. TCRdb's table, derived via immunoSEQ multiplex PCR, lists solely in-frame clones and lacks some. The table lists about 110,000 clones, around 91% of them singletons. The rearrangement joins TRBV7-2 to TRBJ2-7, with TRBD1 identical over 9 bases. Sequencing was carried out using peripheral blood. The TCR was taken from a woman at least 80 years old with acute or convalescent COVID-19. Here the CDR3 reads CASRPRTGDTYEQYF. DNA for the CDR3: TGTGCCAGCAGACCTAGGACAGGGGACACCTACGAGCAGTACTTC.